This paragraph reports one T cell receptor (beta chain). Its specificity is not known. Though nominally healthy at sampling, donors likely had unrecorded immune exposures. With 60 Vbeta and 13 Jbeta primers, the PCR was carried out. Produced via immunoSEQ multiplex PCR; TCRdb's table is partial and in-frame only. Of approximately 170,000 clones in the sample, around 80% are singletons; the top ten hold approximately 2.2%. Germline loops: CDR1 WNHNN, CDR2 SYGVQD (reference sequence). The trim removed 3 bases at V and 15 bases at J, leaving 8 bases unmatched. The CDR3 has 12 residues. The entry originates in a study of cytomegalovirus exposure and HLA in healthy donors. Notes on the study in general: Among donors in an Asian-associated ancestry cluster, a later analysis reportedly found fewer N-insertions than the roughly 610-donor mean. A later analysis linked a missense DCLRE1C variant to TCR beta V- and J-gene trimming. Earlier analysis found most TCR beta V segments productive about 90% or about 30% of the time.

This sequence joins TRBV10-1 and TRBJ2-1; TRBD1 matches 7 bases. Sequencing was done on a sample of PBMCs. The origin of this receptor is a woman aged 45-60 years in good health and CMV-seronegative. The CDR3 DNA reads TGCGCCAGCAGTGAACTACAGGGGCCATCGTTCTTC. As protein: CASSELQGPSFF.